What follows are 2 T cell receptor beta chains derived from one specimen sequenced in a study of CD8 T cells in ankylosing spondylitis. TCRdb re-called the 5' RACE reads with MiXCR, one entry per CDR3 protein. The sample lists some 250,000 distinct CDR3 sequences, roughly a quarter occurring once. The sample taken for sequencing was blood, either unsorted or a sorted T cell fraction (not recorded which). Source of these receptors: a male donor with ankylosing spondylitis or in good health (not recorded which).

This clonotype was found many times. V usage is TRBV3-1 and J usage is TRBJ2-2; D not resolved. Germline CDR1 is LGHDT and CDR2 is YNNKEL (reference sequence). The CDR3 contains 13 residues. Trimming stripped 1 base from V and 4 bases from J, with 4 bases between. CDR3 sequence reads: CASSQGPTGELFF. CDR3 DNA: TGTGCCAGCAGCCAAGGCCCCACCGGGGAGCTGTTTTTT.

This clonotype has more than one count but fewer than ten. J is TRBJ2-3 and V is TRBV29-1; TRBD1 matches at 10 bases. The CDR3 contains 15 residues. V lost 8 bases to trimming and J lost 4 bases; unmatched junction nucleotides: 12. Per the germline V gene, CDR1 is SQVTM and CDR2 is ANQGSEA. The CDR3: CSSTSRQGAADTQYF. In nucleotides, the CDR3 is TGCAGCTCCACAAGCCGACAGGGGGCCGCAGATACGCAGTATTTT.